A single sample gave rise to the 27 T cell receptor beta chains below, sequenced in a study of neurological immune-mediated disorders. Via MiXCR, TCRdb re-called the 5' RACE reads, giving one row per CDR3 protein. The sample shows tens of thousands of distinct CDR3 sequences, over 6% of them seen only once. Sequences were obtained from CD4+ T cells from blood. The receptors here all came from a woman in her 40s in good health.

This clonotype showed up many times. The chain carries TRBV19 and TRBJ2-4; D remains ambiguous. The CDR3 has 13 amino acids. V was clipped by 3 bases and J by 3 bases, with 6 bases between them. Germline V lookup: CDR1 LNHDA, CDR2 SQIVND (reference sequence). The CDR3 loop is CASSIGGKNIQYF. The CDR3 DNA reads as TGTGCCAGTAGTATTGGCGGCAAAAACATTCAGTACTTC. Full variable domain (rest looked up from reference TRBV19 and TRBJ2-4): DGGITQSPKYLFRKEGQNVTLSCEQNLNHDAMYWYRQDPGQGLRLIYYSQIVNDFQKGDIAEGYSVSREKKESFPLTVTSAQKNPTAFYLCASSIGGKNIQYFGAGTRLSVL.

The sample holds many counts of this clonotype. The DNA of the CDR3 is TGCGCCAGCAGCTTGGGACTAGCGGAATACAATGAGCAGTTCTTC. Translating gives CASSLGLAEYNEQFF. The chain is built from TRBV5-1 and TRBJ2-1; 9 nucleotides match TRBD2. The CDR3 has 15 amino acids. The trim removed 0 bases at V and 4 bases at J, leaving 2 bases unmatched. Germline CDR1 and CDR2: SGHRS and YFSETQ.

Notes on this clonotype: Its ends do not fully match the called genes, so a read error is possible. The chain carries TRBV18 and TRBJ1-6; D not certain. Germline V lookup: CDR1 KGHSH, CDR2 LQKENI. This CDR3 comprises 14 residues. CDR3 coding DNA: TGTGCCAGCTCACCGTCAGGAGGTGATTTACCCATCCACTTT. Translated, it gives CASSPSGGDLPIHF.

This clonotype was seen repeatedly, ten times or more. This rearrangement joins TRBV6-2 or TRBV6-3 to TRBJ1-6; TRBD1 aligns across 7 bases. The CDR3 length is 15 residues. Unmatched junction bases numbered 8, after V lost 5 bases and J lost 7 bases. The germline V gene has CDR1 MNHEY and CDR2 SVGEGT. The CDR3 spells CASSRGQVINSPLHF. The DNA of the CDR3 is TGTGCCAGCAGTCGAGGACAGGTTATCAATTCACCCCTCCACTTT.

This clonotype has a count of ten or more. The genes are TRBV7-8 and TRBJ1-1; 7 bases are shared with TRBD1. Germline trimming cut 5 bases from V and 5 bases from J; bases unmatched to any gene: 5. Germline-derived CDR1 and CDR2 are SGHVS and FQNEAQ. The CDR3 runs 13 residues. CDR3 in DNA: TGTGCCAGCAGCCTAGACAGGGTTACTGAAGCTTTCTTT. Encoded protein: CASSLDRVTEAFF.

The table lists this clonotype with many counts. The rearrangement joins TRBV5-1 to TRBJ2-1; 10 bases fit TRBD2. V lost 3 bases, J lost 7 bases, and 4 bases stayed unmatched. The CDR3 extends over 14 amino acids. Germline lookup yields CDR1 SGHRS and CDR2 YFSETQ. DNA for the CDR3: TGCGCCAGCAGCTACGGGACTAGCGTAAATGAGCAGTTCTTC. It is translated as CASSYGTSVNEQFF. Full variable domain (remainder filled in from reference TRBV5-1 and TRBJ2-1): KAGVTQTPRYLIKTRGQQVTLSCSPISGHRSVSWYQQTPGQGLQFLFEYFSETQRNKGNFPGRFSGRQFSNSRSEMNVSTLELGDSALYLCASSYGTSVNEQFFGPGTRLTVL.

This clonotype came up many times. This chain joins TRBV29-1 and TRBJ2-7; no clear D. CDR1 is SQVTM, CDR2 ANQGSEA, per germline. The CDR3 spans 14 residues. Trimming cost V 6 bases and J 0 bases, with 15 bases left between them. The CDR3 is CSVLEADSSYEQYF. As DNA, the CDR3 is TGCAGCGTCCTCGAGGCAGATAGCTCCTACGAGCAGTACTTC.

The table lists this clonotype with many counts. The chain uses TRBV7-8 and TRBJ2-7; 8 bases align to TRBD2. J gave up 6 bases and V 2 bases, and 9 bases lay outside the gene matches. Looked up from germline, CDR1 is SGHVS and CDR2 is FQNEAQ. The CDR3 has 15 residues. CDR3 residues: CASSLLTSGGGEQYF. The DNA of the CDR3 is TGTGCCAGCAGCTTACTCACTAGCGGAGGCGGCGAGCAGTACTTC.

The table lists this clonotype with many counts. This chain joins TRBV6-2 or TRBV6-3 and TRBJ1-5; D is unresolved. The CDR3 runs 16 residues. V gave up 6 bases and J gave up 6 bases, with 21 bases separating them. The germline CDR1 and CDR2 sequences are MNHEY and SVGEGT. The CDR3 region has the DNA TGTGCCAGCAGCGGTGGACTCACCCAGCACCCTCAGCCCCAGCATTTT. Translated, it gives CASSGGLTQHPQPQHF.

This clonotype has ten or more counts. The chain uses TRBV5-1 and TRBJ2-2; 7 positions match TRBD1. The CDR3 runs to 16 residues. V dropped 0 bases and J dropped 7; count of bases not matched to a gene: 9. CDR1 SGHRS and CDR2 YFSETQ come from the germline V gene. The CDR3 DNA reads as TGCGCCAGCAGCTTGGCCGACAGGGCGACGGGCGGGGAGCTGTTTTTT. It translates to CASSLADRATGGELFF.

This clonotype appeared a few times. The CDR3 protein is CSVEGDSGANVLTF. CDR3 coding DNA: TGCAGCGTTGAGGGGGACTCTGGGGCCAACGTCCTGACTTTC. The chain joins TRBV29-1 to TRBJ2-6, with D possibly called TRBD1 or TRBD2 (5 bases each). V gave up 3 bases and J gave up 0 bases, with 6 bases separating them. This CDR3 comprises 14 residues. CDR1 and CDR2 from the germline V gene are SQVTM and ANQGSEA. The whole variable domain, filled in from reference TRBV29-1 and TRBJ2-6, reads SAVISQKPSRDICQRGTSLTIQCQVDSQVTMMFWYRQQPGQSLTLIATANQGSEATYESGFVIDKFPISRPNLTFSTLTVSNMSPEDSSIYLCSVEGDSGANVLTFGAGSRLTVL.

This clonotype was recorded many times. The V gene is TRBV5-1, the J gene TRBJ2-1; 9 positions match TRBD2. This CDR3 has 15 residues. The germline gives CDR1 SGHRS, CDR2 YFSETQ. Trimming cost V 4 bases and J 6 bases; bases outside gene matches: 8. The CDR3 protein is CASSTIAGAGNEQFF. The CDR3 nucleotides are TGCGCCAGCAGCACGATAGCGGGAGCTGGCAATGAGCAGTTCTTC. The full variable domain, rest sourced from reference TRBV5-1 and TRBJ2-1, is KAGVTQTPRYLIKTRGQQVTLSCSPISGHRSVSWYQQTPGQGLQFLFEYFSETQRNKGNFPGRFSGRQFSNSRSEMNVSTLELGDSALYLCASSTIAGAGNEQFFGPGTRLTVL.

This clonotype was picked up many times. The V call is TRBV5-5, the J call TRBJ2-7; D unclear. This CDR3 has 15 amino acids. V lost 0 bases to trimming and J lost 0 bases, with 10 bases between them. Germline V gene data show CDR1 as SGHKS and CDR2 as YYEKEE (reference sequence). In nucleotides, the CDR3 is TGTGCCAGCAGCTTGGTGGGCAGTAACTCCTACGAGCAGTACTTC. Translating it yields CASSLVGSNSYEQYF.

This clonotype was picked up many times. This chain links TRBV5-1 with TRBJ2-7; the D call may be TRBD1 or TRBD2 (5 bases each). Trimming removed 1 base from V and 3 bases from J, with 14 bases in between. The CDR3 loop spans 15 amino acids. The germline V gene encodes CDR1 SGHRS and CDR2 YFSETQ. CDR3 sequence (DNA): TGCGCCAGCAGCTTGACCCTCGGGGACGTCTACGAGCAGTACTTC. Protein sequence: CASSLTLGDVYEQYF.

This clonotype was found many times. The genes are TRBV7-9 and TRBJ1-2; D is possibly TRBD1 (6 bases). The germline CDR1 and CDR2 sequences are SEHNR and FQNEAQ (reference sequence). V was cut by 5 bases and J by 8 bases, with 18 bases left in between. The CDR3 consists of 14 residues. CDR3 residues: CASSGDGGAKGYTF. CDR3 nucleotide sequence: TGTGCCAGCAGCGGTGACGGGGGGGCGAAGGGCTACACCTTC.

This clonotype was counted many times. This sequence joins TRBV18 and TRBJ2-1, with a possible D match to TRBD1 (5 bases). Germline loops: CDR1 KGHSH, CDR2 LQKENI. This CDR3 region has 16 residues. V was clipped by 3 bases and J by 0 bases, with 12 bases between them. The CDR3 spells CASSPGLLVSYNEQFF. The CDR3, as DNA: TGTGCCAGCTCACCGGGGCTACTTGTCTCCTACAATGAGCAGTTCTTC.

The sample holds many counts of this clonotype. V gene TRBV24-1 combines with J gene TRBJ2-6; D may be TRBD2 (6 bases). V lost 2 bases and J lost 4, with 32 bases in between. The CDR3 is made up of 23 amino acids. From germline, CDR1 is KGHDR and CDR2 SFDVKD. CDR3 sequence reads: CATSDSFSFGSNKPPRGANVLTF. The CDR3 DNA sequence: TGTGCCACCAGTGATTCCTTTAGTTTCGGGAGCAACAAACCTCCCCGCGGGGCCAACGTCCTGACTTTC.

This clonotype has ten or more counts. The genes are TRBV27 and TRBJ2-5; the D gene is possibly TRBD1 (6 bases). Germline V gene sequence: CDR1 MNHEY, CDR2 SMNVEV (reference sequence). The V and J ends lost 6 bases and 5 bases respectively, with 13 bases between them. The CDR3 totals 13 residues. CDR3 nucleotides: TGTGCCAGCAGCCAACAGGGAGTGGAGACCCAGTACTTC. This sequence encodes CASSQQGVETQYF.

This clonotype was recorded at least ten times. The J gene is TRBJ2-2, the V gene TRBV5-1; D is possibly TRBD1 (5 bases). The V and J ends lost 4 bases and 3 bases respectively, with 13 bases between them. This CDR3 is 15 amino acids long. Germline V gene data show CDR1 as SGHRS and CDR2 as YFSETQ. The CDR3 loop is CASSPTTTDTGELFF. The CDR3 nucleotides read TGCGCCAGCAGCCCCACCACGACAGACACCGGGGAGCTGTTTTTT.

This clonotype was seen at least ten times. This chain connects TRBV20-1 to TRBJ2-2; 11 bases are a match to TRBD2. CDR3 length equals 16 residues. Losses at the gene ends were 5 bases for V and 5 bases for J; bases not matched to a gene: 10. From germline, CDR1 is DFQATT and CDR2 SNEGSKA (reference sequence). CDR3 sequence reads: CSAGGLAGGGTGELFF. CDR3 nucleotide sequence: TGCAGTGCTGGGGGTCTAGCGGGAGGAGGAACCGGGGAGCTGTTTTTT.

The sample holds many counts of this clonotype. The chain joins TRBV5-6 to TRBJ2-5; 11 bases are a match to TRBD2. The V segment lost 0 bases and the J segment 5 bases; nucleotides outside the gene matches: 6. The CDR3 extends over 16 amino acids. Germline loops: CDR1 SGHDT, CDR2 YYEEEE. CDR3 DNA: TGTGCCAGCAGCTTGGAACTAGCGGGAGTAGGGGAGACCCAGTACTTC. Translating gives CASSLELAGVGETQYF.

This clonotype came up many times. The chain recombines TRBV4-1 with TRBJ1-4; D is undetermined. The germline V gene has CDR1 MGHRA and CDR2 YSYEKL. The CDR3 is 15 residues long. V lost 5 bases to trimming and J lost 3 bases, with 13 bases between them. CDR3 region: CASSVLRVSNEKLFF. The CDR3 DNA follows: TGCGCCAGCAGCGTACTTAGGGTGTCTAATGAAAAACTGTTTTTT.

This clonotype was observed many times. The CDR3 DNA is TGTGCCATCAGTGAGAGTGGAGGATCCGGGGAGCTGTTTTTT. Its protein is CAISESGGSGELFF. This chain uses TRBV10-3 with TRBJ2-2, with D maybe TRBD2 (5 bases). This CDR3 region has 14 residues. Trimming removed 2 bases from V and 6 bases from J, with 10 bases in between. Germline V CDR1 and CDR2: ENHRY, SYGVKD.

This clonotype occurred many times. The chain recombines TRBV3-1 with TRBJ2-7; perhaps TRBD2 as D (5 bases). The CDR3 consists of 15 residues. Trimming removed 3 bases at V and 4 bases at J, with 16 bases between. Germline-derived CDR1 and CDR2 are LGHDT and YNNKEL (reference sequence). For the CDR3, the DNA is TGTGCCAGCAGCCATGGACGACCGCGGGTGTACGAGCAGTACTTC. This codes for CASSHGRPRVYEQYF.

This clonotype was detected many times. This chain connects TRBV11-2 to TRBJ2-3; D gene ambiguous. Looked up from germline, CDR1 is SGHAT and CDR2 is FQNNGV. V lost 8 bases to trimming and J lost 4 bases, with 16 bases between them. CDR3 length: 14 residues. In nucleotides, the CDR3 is TGTGCCAGCTCGATAGGTGGTGGGGCAGATACGCAGTATTTT. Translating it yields CASSIGGGADTQYF.

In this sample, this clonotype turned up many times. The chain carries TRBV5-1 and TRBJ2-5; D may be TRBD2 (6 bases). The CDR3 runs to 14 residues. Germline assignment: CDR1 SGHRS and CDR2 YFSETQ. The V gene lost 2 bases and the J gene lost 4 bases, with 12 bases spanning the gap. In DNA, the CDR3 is TGCGCCAGCAGCTTAAACTCCGGGGGAGAGACCCAGTACTTC. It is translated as CASSLNSGGETQYF.

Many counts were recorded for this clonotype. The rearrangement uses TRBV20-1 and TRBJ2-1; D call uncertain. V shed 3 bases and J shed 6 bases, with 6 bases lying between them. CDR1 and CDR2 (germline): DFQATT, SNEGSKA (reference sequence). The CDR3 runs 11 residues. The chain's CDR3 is CSARLGNEQFF. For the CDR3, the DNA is TGCAGTGCTAGGCTCGGCAATGAGCAGTTCTTC.